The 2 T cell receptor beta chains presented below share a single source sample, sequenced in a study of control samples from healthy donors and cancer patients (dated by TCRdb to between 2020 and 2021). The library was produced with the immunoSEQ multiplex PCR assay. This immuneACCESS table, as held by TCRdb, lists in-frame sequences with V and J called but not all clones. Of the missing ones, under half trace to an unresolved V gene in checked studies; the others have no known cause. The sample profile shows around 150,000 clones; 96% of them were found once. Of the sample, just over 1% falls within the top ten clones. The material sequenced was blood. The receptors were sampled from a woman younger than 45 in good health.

The CDR3 sequence is CASSQEIGHPSAEAFF. DNA for the CDR3: TGCGCCAGCAGCCAAGAGATAGGACACCCTTCAGCTGAAGCTTTCTTT. The chain couples TRBV4-1 to TRBJ1-1; the D gene is possibly TRBD1 (5 bases). The germline CDR1 and CDR2 sequences are MGHRA and YSYEKL. The CDR3 is made up of 16 amino acids. Trimming stripped 0 bases from V and 6 bases from J, with 17 bases between.

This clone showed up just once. CDR3 nucleotide sequence: TGTGCCAGCTCACGAAACGAGGGACCGAGCTCCTACAATGAGCAGTTCTTC. It translates to CASSRNEGPSSYNEQFF. V usage is TRBV18 and J usage is TRBJ2-1; tentatively, D is TRBD1 or TRBD2 (5 bases each). Germline-derived CDR1 and CDR2 are KGHSH and LQKENI. Deletions cut 4 bases from V and 0 bases from J, with 16 bases between. This CDR3 contains 17 residues.